This entry describes one T cell receptor (beta chain). The target antigen is unknown. This sample is part of a study of blood T cells in healthy people across ages. A second about 7 to 12 cycle PCR used barcoded and J-beta primers. A template-switch adaptor containing 12 random nucleotides labeled each cDNA molecule. TCRdb recomputed calls from the 5' RACE reads with MiXCR, one row per CDR3 protein. The sample has hundreds of thousands of distinct CDR3 sequences; 40% to 50% are singletons. The CDR3 spans 16 residues. The germline gives CDR1 SEHNR, CDR2 FQNEAQ (reference sequence). Germline trimming cut 5 bases from V and 6 bases from J; bases unmatched to any gene: 10. Study-level points and caveats: Versus aged donors, long-lived donors had higher diversity and more naive CD4+ cells.

The sequence derives from a man in his 60s in good health. The chain uses TRBV7-9 and TRBJ2-2; TRBD2 matches 9 bases. The material sequenced was blood. The DNA of the CDR3 is TGTGCCAGCAGCCATAGGACTAGCGATACCCCCGGGGAGCTGTTTTTT. Its protein product is CASSHRTSDTPGELFF.